This T cell receptor (beta chain) was found in a study of T-cell reconstitution after alpha-beta-depleted transplantation in children. V lost 4 bases and J 1 base, leaving 23 bases between the germline ends. This CDR3 region has 19 residues. Germline V lookup: CDR1 MGHDK, CDR2 SYGVNS. Unique molecular identifiers tagged the TCRbeta library. TCRdb recomputed calls from the PCR reads with MiXCR, one row per CDR3 protein. The data show approximately 650,000 distinct CDR3 sequences, around 13% seen once. The sample in question was PBMCs, obtained before TCRalphabeta/CD19-depleted stem cell transplant. This rearrangement joins TRBV25-1 to TRBJ2-1; D perhaps matches TRBD2 (5 bases). The source is a girl aged 2-10 years with congenital amegakaryocytic thrombocytopenia, due to receive a stem cell transplant. CDR3 sequence reads: CASSGLSGSRLGSYNEQFF. The CDR3 coding sequence is TGTGCCAGCAGTGGATTGTCGGGATCCAGACTTGGATCCTACAATGAGCAGTTCTTC. The full variable domain, completed using reference TRBV25-1 and TRBJ2-1, is EADIYQTPRYLVIGTGKKITLECSQTMGHDKMYWYQQDPGMELHLIHYSYGVNSTEKGDLSSESTVSRIRTEHFPLTLESARPSHTSQYLCASSGLSGSRLGSYNEQFFGPGTRLTVL.